This entry lists 14 T cell receptor beta chains sequenced from one sample in a study of T cell repertoires in cytomegalovirus infection. These TCRs' antigens remain unknown. A single record per CDR3 protein comes from TCRdb applying MiXCR to the reads. The sample holds about half a million distinct CDR3 sequences, about 33% seen once. The sequencing used cultured PBMCs, collected from culture after CMV antigen stimulation. All receptors come from a human donor in good health (CMV status not recorded). Some clones in this sample may be carry-over from other donors' samples.

The rearrangement links TRBV12-3 or TRBV12-4 to TRBJ1-2; 7 bases match TRBD1. Trimming cost V 7 bases and J 1 base; bases outside gene matches: 12. The CDR3 consists of 16 residues. CDR3 protein: CASTFGEGADNYGYTF. CDR3 DNA: TGTGCCAGCACCTTTGGGGAGGGGGCAGATAACTATGGCTACACCTTC.

This clonotype was seen a handful of times. This chain links TRBV27 with TRBJ2-3; D uncertain. Trimming took off 3 bases at V and 2 bases at J, with 12 bases between the two ends. Per germline, CDR1 MNHEY and CDR2 SMNVEV (reference sequence). The CDR3 has 15 amino acids. CDR3 in amino acids: CASSLAGRFTDTQYF. The CDR3 DNA is TGTGCCAGCAGTTTGGCAGGCCGTTTCACAGATACGCAGTATTTT.

This clonotype was counted once. The DNA of the CDR3 is TGTGCCAGCAGCCAAACCGGGACAGTCTCCTACAATGAGCAGTTCTTC. Protein sequence: CASSQTGTVSYNEQFF. This sequence joins TRBV14 and TRBJ2-1, with TRBD1 matching over 7 bases. CDR1 and CDR2 (germline): SGHDN, FVKESK. V trimming: 2 bases; J trimming: 0 bases; junction bases outside the gene matches: 4. The CDR3 spans 16 residues.

This clonotype was seen only a few times. The J gene is TRBJ1-4, the V gene TRBV7-2; no clear D gene. In germline, CDR1 is SGHTA, CDR2 FQGNSA. V lost 2 bases and J lost 10, with 17 bases in between. This CDR3 is built from 15 residues. This CDR3 reads CASSLNPSPEGKLFF. CDR3 sequence (DNA): TGTGCCAGCAGCTTAAACCCCTCCCCGGAGGGAAAACTGTTTTTT.

This clonotype was seen a few times. The rearrangement uses TRBV4-1 and TRBJ1-4; 9 bases match TRBD1. CDR3 length: 16 residues. With V trimmed by 4 bases and J by 0 bases, 3 bases remained unmatched. The V gene's germline CDR1 is MGHRA and CDR2 YSYEKL. This CDR3 reads CASSRGQGPTNEKLFF. Written as DNA, the CDR3 is TGCGCCAGCAGCCGGGGACAGGGCCCAACTAATGAAAAACTGTTTTTT.

This chain links TRBV28 with TRBJ1-2, with D perhaps matching TRBD1 (5 bases). Trimming shortened V by 6 bases and J by 4 bases, and 21 bases separated the two germline ends. CDR1 and CDR2 (germline): MDHEN, SYDVKM. The CDR3 has 16 amino acids. Here the CDR3 DNA reads TGTGCCAGCAGCCCCTCCGACAGCCAGCTCTTCTATGGCTACACCTTC. Translating it yields CASSPSDSQLFYGYTF.

DNA of the CDR3: TGTGCCAGCAGCCCGAGGACACCCCGGGCCAAAAACATTCAGTACTTC. It yields the protein CASSPRTPRAKNIQYF. J is TRBJ2-4 and V is TRBV9, with D tentatively TRBD1 (5 bases). V was shortened by 4 bases and J by 1 base, with 15 bases between the two germline ends. Germline CDR1 and CDR2: SGDLS and YYNGEE. This CDR3 has 16 residues.

The chain combines TRBV19 with TRBJ2-7; TRBD2 matches at 8 bases. Per the germline V gene, CDR1 is LNHDA and CDR2 is SQIVND (reference sequence). The CDR3 loop spans 14 amino acids. V dropped 4 bases and J dropped 5; count of bases not matched to a gene: 7. CDR3: CASSRGAGGDEQYV. The CDR3 nucleotides read TGTGCCAGTAGTAGAGGTGCGGGAGGCGACGAGCAGTACGTC.

This rearrangement joins TRBV7-2 to TRBJ2-7; D is ambiguous. Trimming left V 0 bases short and J 4 bases short, with 10 bases between. Per germline, CDR1 SGHTA and CDR2 FQGNSA. The CDR3 has 14 residues. CDR3 sequence: CASSLAHTVYEQYF. The CDR3, as DNA: TGTGCCAGCAGCTTAGCCCACACAGTTTACGAGCAGTACTTC.

This chain uses TRBV14 with TRBJ1-5; no firm D call. This CDR3 is built from 11 residues. Germline CDR1 reads SGHDN; CDR2 reads FVKESK. V dropped 0 bases and J dropped 9 bases, with 3 bases sitting between them. CDR3: CASSQERPQHF. CDR3 coding DNA: TGTGCCAGCAGCCAAGAACGGCCCCAGCATTTT.

This clonotype showed up just a few times. V usage is TRBV7-8 and J usage is TRBJ2-7, with D maybe TRBD1 (5 bases). The germline V gene encodes CDR1 SGHVS and CDR2 FQNEAQ. Trimming pared 3 bases from V and 6 bases from J, leaving 9 bases between. The CDR3 loop spans 12 amino acids. CDR3 coding DNA: TGTGCCAGCAGCTTCTCAGGGCCCGAGCAGTACGTC. Its protein is CASSFSGPEQYV.

This clonotype occurred many times. The chain couples TRBV7-6 to TRBJ2-5, with 8 bases identical to TRBD1. This CDR3 is 19 amino acids long. Germline V CDR1 and CDR2: SGHVS, FNYEAQ. V lost 1 base, J lost 5 bases, and 18 bases stayed unmatched. The CDR3 DNA sequence: TGTGCCAGCAGCTTAGTGCACCCAATGGGCAGGGGGCAGCGTGAGACCCAGTACTTC. This translates into CASSLVHPMGRGQRETQYF.

There are many counts of this clonotype. DNA for the CDR3: TGTGCCAGCAGCTTAACGAGGCGTGAAAAACTGTTTTTT. It specifies CASSLTRREKLFF. The gene calls are TRBV7-2 and TRBJ1-4; the D is unclear. V lost 2 bases and J lost 7, with 8 bases in between. The germline gives CDR1 SGHTA, CDR2 FQGNSA. This CDR3 has 13 amino acids.

The rearrangement links TRBV7-9 to TRBJ1-2; 10 bases are shared with TRBD1. V lost 5 bases and J lost 3; bases outside the gene matches: 12. The length of the CDR3 is 17 residues. Germline CDR1 SEHNR, CDR2 FQNEAQ (reference sequence). The CDR3 region has the DNA TGTGCCAGCAGCCCGACAGGGGGCGAGACCCCCTACTATGGCTACACCTTC. Translated, it gives CASSPTGGETPYYGYTF.